The entry below describes one T cell receptor (beta chain). Its antigen is unidentified. At one of its ends the junction is not consistent with the germline gene, which may arise from a read error. TCRdb redid the calling of the 5' RACE reads with MiXCR, one entry per CDR3 protein. The table lists under 850,000 distinct CDR3 sequences, around 19% of them singletons. This sample was included in a study of CD8 T cells in ankylosing spondylitis. Whole-study findings and limits: Blood from ankylosing spondylitis patients appeared to carry a characteristic roughly eight-variant TCR beta motif.

The CDR3 loop spans 15 amino acids. Germline V gene sequence: CDR1 MNHNS, CDR2 SASEGT. Sequencing input: blood, either unsorted or a sorted T cell fraction (not recorded which). The chain uses TRBV6-1 and TRBJ1-2; perhaps TRBD1 as D (6 bases). The TCR was taken from a male donor with ankylosing spondylitis. The CDR3 sequence is CASSEGGGDNYGYTF. The CDR3 DNA sequence: TGTGCCAGCAGCGAAGGAGGGGGAGACAACTATGGCTACACCTTC.